The 8 T cell receptor beta chains below were found in one sample sequenced in a study of molecular identifiers for immune sequencing clone quantification. TCRdb reanalysed the PCR reads using MiXCR and keeps one entry per CDR3 protein. The data hold over 60,000 distinct CDR3 sequences, with around 19% observed a single time. The sequencing input was naive CD8+ T cells from blood, with Jurkat cell RNA spiked in. Subset specified: FACS-sorted CD8+CD4-CCR7+CD45RA+ naive T cells. The source is a human donor in good health. Some libraries in this study had Jurkat cell RNA spiked in.

This clonotype was picked up many times. V usage is TRBV13 and J usage is TRBJ2-4; the D gene is possibly TRBD2 (5 bases). Germline CDR1 reads PRHDT; CDR2 reads FYEKMQ (reference sequence). V gave up 4 bases and J gave up 0 bases, with 13 bases separating them. The CDR3 totals 16 residues. CDR3 bases: TGTGCCAGCAGCTCCTGGACTGGTCTAGCCAAAAACATTCAGTACTTC. Protein product: CASSSWTGLAKNIQYF. Full variable domain (missing parts from reference TRBV13 and TRBJ2-4): AAGVIQSPRHLIKEKRETATLKCYPIPRHDTVYWYQQGPGQDPQFLISFYEKMQSDKGSIPDRFSAQQFSDYHSELNMSSLELGDSALYFCASSSWTGLAKNIQYFGAGTRLSVL.

This clonotype was detected many times. The rearrangement links TRBV28 to TRBJ1-5; no definite D call. This CDR3 is built from 15 residues. Germline CDR1 is MDHEN and CDR2 is SYDVKM. V was clipped by 6 bases and J by 0 bases, with 12 bases between them. Here the CDR3 reads CASSLGPLSNQPQHF. The CDR3 region has the DNA TGTGCCAGCAGCCTCGGACCGCTTAGCAATCAGCCCCAGCATTTT.

This clonotype was observed many times. This chain's CDR3 is CASSQGSTWTQYF. CDR3 bases: TGTGCCAGCAGCCAAGGATCCACATGGACCCAGTACTTC. J is TRBJ2-5 and V is TRBV14, with D unclear. CDR1 and CDR2 (germline): SGHDN, FVKESK. This CDR3 comprises 13 residues. The V end was cut by 1 base, the J end by 7 bases, with 10 bases between.

This clonotype was counted ten times or more. This rearrangement joins TRBV7-9 to TRBJ2-7; 7 nucleotides line up with TRBD2. The CDR3 has 14 residues. From germline, CDR1 is SEHNR and CDR2 FQNEAQ (reference sequence). V shed 1 base, J shed 6 bases, and the junction held 6 bases outside the gene matches. CDR3 sequence (DNA): TGTGCCAGCAGCTTAGGCGGGAGCCATCGCGAGCAGTACTTC. It is translated as CASSLGGSHREQYF.

This clonotype was seen ten or more times. J is TRBJ2-1 and V is TRBV7-8; TRBD1 matches 10 bases. V was pared by 0 bases and J by 2 bases, with 7 bases of the junction left unmatched. Germline loops: CDR1 SGHVS, CDR2 FQNEAQ. This CDR3 has 18 residues. CDR3 in DNA: TGTGCCAGCAGCTTAGCCATGACAGGGGGCCGTACCTACAATGAGCAGTTCTTC. Translating it yields CASSLAMTGGRTYNEQFF.

This clonotype was picked up many times. For the CDR3, the DNA is TGCGCCAGCAGCCAAGATCCGACTAGCGGTAATCCAGATACGCAGTATTTT. This sequence encodes CASSQDPTSGNPDTQYF. This rearrangement joins TRBV4-3 to TRBJ2-3; TRBD2 matches at 9 bases. V dropped 0 bases and J dropped 4; count of bases not matched to a gene: 8. Per germline, CDR1 LGHNA and CDR2 YSLEER. There are 17 residues in the CDR3.

This clonotype was counted ten times or more. The rearrangement links TRBV4-2 to TRBJ2-5; 10 nucleotides line up with TRBD2. CDR1 is LGHNA, CDR2 YNFKEQ, per germline. The CDR3 runs to 15 residues. Trimming cost V 0 bases and J 9 bases; bases outside gene matches: 7. The CDR3 DNA reads as TGTGCCAGCAGCCAAGATCTGTCTAGCGGGAGCCCCCAGTACTTC. This codes for CASSQDLSSGSPQYF.

With respect to this clonotype: A much larger clone differs by one base, so this may be a read error. V gene TRBV4-1 combines with J gene TRBJ1-2, with 7 bases that match TRBD1. This CDR3 has 15 residues. Germline CDR1 and CDR2: MGHRA and YSYEKL. As DNA, the CDR3 is TGCGCCAGCAGCCATGCTCACGAGGGGGCGCGGGGCTACGCCTTC. Translating it yields CASSHAHEGARGYAF.